These 8 T cell receptor beta chains originate from one sample sequenced in a study of monozygotic twins with inflammatory bowel disease (dated by TCRdb to about 2019). The library was made by 5' RACE. These reads were obtained on an Illumina HiSeq 2500. TCRdb reanalyzed the reads, keeping one entry per CDR3 protein sequence and omitting DNA. The sample has tens of thousands of distinct CDR3 sequences on record. The leading ten clones occupy 6.5% to 9% of the sample. The sample consisted of blood. All receptors derive from a human donor with ulcerative colitis or Crohn's disease, or a healthy co-twin of an affected twin (not recorded which).

The rearrangement joins TRBV13 to TRBJ1-1. The germline V gene encodes CDR1 PRHDT and CDR2 FYEKMQ (reference sequence). This CDR3 is 13 amino acids long. CDR3 residues: CASVRLRGTEAFF.

The chain couples TRBV5-5 to TRBJ2-5; TCRdb reports TRBD2, a call that lacks DNA to check it against. The CDR3 runs 14 residues. Looked up from germline, CDR1 is SGHKS and CDR2 is YYEKEE (reference sequence). CDR3 amino acids: CASSFTSAQETQYF.

This chain joins TRBV29-1 and TRBJ1-1. Germline V gives CDR1 SQVTM, CDR2 ANQGSEA. This CDR3 comprises 11 residues. The CDR3 here is CSVDKNTEAFF.

This chain joins TRBV7-9 and TRBJ1-4; with no DNA, the TCRdb D assignment of TRBD1 cannot be verified. CDR3 length: 14 amino acids. CDR1 SEHNR and CDR2 FQNEAQ come from the germline V gene (reference sequence). This CDR3 is CASSLGPEEKKLFF.

The J gene is TRBJ1-5, the V gene TRBV9. Germline V gene sequence: CDR1 SGDLS, CDR2 YYNGEE. This CDR3 is 21 amino acids long. CDR3 region: CASSVRFWMYFRGNSNQPQHF.

The J gene is TRBJ2-2, the V gene TRBV11-2; TCRdb lists TRBD2, though no DNA is available to test this call. CDR1 is SGHAT, CDR2 FQNNGV, per germline. The CDR3 is 13 amino acids. Here the CDR3 reads CASAYREAGELFF.

The V and J genes are TRBV11-1 and TRBJ1-2; TCRdb's assignment of TRBD1 cannot be checked, as there is no DNA. The CDR3 contains 13 residues. Germline V gene data show CDR1 as SGHAT and CDR2 as FQDESV (reference sequence). CDR3 amino acids: CASSRGTGEGYTF.

V and J are TRBV12-3 or TRBV12-4 and TRBJ2-7. This CDR3 is built from 14 residues. The CDR3 sequence is CASSLLGDLYEQYF.